This T cell receptor beta chain came from a study of blood T cells in healthy people across ages. Study results and caveats: The unsorted PBMCs prevented any conclusive comparison of naive versus antigen-experienced cells. Across the age range, TCR beta diversity per million T cells fell in a roughly linear way. Across samples, TCR beta diversity tracked strongly with naive T cell percentage.

V gave up 4 bases and J gave up 8 bases, with 12 bases separating them. CDR1 SGHDN and CDR2 FVKESK come from the germline V gene. This CDR3 contains 13 residues. Peripheral blood, roughly 9.3 milliliters per donor, was collected. Details on this clonotype: Its antigen is currently unknown.

Through a sample-barcoded 5' primer and a J-beta primer mix, a second PCR was run for about 6 to 11 cycles. Using its own MiXCR run on the 5' RACE reads, TCRdb lists one record per CDR3 protein. Seen here are about 730,000 distinct CDR3 sequences, more than 40% observed once, and the top ten hold under 25%. Sequenced: blood. The chain is built from TRBV14 and TRBJ2-1, with D uncertain. This clonotype was obtained from a woman aged 60-75 years in good health. CDR3 sequence (DNA): TGTGCCAGCAGCCCTATTATGGTACATGAGCAGTTCTTC. This encodes CASSPIMVHEQFF. Supplemented by reference TRBV14 and TRBJ2-1, the full variable domain reads EAGVTQFPSHSVIEKGQTVTLRCDPISGHDNLYWYRRVMGKEIKFLLHFVKESKQDESGMPNNRFLAERTGGTYSTLKVQPAELEDSGVYFCASSPIMVHEQFFGPGTRLTVL.